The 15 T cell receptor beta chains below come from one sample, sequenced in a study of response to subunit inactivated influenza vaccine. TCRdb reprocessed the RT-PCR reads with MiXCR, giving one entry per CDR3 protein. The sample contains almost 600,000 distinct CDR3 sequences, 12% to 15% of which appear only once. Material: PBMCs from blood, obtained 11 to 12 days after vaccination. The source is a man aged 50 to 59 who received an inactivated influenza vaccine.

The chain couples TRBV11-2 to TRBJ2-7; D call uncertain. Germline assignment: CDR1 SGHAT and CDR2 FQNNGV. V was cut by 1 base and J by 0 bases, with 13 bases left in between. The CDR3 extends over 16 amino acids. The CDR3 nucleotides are TGTGCCAGCAGCTTAGTGAAACATAGGAGCTCCTACGAGCAGTACTTC. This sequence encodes CASSLVKHRSSYEQYF.

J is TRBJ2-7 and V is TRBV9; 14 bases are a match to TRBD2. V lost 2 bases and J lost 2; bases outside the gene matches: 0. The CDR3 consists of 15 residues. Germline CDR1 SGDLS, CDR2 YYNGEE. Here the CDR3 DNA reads TGTGCCAGCAGCGTGGGACTAGCGGGAGCCTACGAGCAGTACTTC. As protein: CASSVGLAGAYEQYF. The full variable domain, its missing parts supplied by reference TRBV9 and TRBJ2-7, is DSGVTQTPKHLITATGQRVTLRCSPRSGDLSVYWYQQSLDQGLQFLIQYYNGEERAKGNILERFSAQQFPDLHSELNLSSLELGDSALYFCASSVGLAGAYEQYFGPGTRLTVT.

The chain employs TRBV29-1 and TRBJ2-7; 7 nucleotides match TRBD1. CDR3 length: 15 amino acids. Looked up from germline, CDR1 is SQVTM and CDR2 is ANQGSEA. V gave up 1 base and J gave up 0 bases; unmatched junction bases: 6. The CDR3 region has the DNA TGCAGCGTTGAAGGAGGGGACAGCGACTCCTACGAGCAGTACTTC. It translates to CSVEGGDSDSYEQYF.

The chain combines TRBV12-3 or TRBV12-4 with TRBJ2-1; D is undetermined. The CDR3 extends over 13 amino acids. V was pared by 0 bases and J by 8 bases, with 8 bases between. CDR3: CASSLAPVYEQFF. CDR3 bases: TGTGCCAGCAGTTTAGCGCCAGTGTATGAGCAGTTCTTC.

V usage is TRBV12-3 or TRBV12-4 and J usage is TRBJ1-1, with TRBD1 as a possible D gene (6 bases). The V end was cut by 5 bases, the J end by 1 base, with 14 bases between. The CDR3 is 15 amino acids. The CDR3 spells CASSPLDSSNTEAFF. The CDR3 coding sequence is TGTGCCAGCAGTCCCTTGGACAGCTCGAACACTGAAGCTTTCTTT.

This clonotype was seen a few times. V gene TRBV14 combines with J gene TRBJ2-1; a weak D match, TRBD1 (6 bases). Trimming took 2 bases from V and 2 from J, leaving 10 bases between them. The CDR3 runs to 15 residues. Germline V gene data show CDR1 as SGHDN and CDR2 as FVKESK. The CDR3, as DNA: TGTGCCAGCAGCCAAATACAGGGCCCCTACAATGAGCAGTTCTTC. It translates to CASSQIQGPYNEQFF.

This chain's CDR3 is CASSDLRGPNQPQHF. The CDR3 nucleotides read TGTGCCAGCAGTGACCTCAGGGGCCCGAATCAGCCCCAGCATTTT. The gene calls are TRBV6-1 and TRBJ1-5; a possible D gene is TRBD1 (6 bases). Germline CDR1 MNHNS, CDR2 SASEGT. The V gene lost 3 bases and the J gene lost 4 bases, with 13 bases spanning the gap. This CDR3 region has 15 residues.

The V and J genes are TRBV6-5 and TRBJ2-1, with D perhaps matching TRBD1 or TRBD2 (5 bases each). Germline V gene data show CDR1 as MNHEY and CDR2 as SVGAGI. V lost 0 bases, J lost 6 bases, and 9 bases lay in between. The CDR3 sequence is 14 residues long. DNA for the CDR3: TGTGCCAGCAGTTACTCCTGGGACGTCAATGAGCAGTTCTTC. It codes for CASSYSWDVNEQFF.

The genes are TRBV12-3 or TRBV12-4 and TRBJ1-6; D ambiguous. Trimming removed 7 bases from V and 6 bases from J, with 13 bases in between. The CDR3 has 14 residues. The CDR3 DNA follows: TGTGCCAGCAACCTCCGCGGCCGTAATTCACCCCTCCACTTT. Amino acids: CASNLRGRNSPLHF.

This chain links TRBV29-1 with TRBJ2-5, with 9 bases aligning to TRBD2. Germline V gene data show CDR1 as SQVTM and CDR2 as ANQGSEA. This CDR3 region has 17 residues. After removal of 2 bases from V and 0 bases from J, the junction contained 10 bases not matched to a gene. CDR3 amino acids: CSVELILAGANQETQYF. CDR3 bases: TGCAGCGTTGAACTTATCTTAGCGGGGGCGAACCAAGAGACCCAGTACTTC. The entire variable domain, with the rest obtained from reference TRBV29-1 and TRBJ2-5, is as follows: SAVISQKPSRDICQRGTSLTIQCQVDSQVTMMFWYRQQPGQSLTLIATANQGSEATYESGFVIDKFPISRPNLTFSTLTVSNMSPEDSSIYLCSVELILAGANQETQYFGPGTRLLVL.

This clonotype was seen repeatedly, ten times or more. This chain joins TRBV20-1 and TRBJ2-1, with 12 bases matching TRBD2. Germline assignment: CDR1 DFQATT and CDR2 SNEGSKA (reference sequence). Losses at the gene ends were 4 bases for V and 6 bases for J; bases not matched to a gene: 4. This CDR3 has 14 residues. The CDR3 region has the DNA TGCAGTGCTACGGGACTAGCGGGTCGCAATGAGCAGTTCTTC. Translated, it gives CSATGLAGRNEQFF.

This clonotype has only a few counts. Here the CDR3 reads CASSQDLNRYEQYF. The DNA of the CDR3 is TGTGCCAGCAGCCAAGATCTTAATCGCTACGAGCAGTACTTC. This sequence joins TRBV14 and TRBJ2-7; no clear D gene. CDR1 is SGHDN and CDR2 is FVKESK in the germline V gene. The CDR3 sequence is 14 residues long. The ends were cut back, 0 bases at V and 3 bases at J, with 9 bases in the middle.

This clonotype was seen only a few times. This CDR3 is CASSQNGLAGAPDEQFF. The CDR3 DNA sequence: TGCGCCAGCAGCCAAAATGGACTAGCGGGGGCCCCAGATGAGCAGTTCTTC. The chain combines TRBV4-1 with TRBJ2-1; 13 bases are shared with TRBD2. The germline V gene encodes CDR1 MGHRA and CDR2 YSYEKL. The CDR3 is made up of 17 amino acids. Trimming removed 2 bases from V and 8 bases from J; junction bases left unmatched: 9.

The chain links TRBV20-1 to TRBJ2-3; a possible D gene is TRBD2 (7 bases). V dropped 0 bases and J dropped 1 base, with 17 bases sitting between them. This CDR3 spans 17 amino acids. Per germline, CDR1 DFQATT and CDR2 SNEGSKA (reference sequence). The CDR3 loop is CSAREGARGRGTDTQYF. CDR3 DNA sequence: TGCAGTGCTAGAGAGGGGGCCCGAGGGAGGGGCACAGATACGCAGTATTTT.

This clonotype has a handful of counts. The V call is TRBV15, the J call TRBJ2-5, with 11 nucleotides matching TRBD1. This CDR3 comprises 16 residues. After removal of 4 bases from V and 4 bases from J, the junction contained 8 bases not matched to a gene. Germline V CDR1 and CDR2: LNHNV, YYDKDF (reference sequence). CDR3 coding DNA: TGTGCCACCAGCACGACCCCGGGACAGGGGGGAGAGACCCAGTACTTC. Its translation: CATSTTPGQGGETQYF.